The T cell receptor (beta chain) described here comes from a study of blood T cell repertoires in COVID-19. The method was immunoSEQ multiplex PCR; TCRdb's version includes in-frame clones alone and lacks a portion of them. The data show tens of thousands of clones, with approximately 71% seen just once and 3.5% to 4.5% held by the top ten. CDR3 size: 15 residues. Trimming at V came to 3 bases and at J to 3 bases, leaving 4 bases not matched to a gene. The germline gives CDR1 SGHTS, CDR2 YDEGEE. This clone appeared a few times. The V call is TRBV5-8, the J call TRBJ1-2; 11 bases align to TRBD1. The origin of this receptor is a woman in her 50s with acute or convalescent COVID-19. The material sequenced was peripheral blood. The CDR3, as DNA: TGTGCCAGCAGCTCTAGGGGACAGGGGGACTATGGCTACACCTTC. Translated: CASSSRGQGDYGYTF.